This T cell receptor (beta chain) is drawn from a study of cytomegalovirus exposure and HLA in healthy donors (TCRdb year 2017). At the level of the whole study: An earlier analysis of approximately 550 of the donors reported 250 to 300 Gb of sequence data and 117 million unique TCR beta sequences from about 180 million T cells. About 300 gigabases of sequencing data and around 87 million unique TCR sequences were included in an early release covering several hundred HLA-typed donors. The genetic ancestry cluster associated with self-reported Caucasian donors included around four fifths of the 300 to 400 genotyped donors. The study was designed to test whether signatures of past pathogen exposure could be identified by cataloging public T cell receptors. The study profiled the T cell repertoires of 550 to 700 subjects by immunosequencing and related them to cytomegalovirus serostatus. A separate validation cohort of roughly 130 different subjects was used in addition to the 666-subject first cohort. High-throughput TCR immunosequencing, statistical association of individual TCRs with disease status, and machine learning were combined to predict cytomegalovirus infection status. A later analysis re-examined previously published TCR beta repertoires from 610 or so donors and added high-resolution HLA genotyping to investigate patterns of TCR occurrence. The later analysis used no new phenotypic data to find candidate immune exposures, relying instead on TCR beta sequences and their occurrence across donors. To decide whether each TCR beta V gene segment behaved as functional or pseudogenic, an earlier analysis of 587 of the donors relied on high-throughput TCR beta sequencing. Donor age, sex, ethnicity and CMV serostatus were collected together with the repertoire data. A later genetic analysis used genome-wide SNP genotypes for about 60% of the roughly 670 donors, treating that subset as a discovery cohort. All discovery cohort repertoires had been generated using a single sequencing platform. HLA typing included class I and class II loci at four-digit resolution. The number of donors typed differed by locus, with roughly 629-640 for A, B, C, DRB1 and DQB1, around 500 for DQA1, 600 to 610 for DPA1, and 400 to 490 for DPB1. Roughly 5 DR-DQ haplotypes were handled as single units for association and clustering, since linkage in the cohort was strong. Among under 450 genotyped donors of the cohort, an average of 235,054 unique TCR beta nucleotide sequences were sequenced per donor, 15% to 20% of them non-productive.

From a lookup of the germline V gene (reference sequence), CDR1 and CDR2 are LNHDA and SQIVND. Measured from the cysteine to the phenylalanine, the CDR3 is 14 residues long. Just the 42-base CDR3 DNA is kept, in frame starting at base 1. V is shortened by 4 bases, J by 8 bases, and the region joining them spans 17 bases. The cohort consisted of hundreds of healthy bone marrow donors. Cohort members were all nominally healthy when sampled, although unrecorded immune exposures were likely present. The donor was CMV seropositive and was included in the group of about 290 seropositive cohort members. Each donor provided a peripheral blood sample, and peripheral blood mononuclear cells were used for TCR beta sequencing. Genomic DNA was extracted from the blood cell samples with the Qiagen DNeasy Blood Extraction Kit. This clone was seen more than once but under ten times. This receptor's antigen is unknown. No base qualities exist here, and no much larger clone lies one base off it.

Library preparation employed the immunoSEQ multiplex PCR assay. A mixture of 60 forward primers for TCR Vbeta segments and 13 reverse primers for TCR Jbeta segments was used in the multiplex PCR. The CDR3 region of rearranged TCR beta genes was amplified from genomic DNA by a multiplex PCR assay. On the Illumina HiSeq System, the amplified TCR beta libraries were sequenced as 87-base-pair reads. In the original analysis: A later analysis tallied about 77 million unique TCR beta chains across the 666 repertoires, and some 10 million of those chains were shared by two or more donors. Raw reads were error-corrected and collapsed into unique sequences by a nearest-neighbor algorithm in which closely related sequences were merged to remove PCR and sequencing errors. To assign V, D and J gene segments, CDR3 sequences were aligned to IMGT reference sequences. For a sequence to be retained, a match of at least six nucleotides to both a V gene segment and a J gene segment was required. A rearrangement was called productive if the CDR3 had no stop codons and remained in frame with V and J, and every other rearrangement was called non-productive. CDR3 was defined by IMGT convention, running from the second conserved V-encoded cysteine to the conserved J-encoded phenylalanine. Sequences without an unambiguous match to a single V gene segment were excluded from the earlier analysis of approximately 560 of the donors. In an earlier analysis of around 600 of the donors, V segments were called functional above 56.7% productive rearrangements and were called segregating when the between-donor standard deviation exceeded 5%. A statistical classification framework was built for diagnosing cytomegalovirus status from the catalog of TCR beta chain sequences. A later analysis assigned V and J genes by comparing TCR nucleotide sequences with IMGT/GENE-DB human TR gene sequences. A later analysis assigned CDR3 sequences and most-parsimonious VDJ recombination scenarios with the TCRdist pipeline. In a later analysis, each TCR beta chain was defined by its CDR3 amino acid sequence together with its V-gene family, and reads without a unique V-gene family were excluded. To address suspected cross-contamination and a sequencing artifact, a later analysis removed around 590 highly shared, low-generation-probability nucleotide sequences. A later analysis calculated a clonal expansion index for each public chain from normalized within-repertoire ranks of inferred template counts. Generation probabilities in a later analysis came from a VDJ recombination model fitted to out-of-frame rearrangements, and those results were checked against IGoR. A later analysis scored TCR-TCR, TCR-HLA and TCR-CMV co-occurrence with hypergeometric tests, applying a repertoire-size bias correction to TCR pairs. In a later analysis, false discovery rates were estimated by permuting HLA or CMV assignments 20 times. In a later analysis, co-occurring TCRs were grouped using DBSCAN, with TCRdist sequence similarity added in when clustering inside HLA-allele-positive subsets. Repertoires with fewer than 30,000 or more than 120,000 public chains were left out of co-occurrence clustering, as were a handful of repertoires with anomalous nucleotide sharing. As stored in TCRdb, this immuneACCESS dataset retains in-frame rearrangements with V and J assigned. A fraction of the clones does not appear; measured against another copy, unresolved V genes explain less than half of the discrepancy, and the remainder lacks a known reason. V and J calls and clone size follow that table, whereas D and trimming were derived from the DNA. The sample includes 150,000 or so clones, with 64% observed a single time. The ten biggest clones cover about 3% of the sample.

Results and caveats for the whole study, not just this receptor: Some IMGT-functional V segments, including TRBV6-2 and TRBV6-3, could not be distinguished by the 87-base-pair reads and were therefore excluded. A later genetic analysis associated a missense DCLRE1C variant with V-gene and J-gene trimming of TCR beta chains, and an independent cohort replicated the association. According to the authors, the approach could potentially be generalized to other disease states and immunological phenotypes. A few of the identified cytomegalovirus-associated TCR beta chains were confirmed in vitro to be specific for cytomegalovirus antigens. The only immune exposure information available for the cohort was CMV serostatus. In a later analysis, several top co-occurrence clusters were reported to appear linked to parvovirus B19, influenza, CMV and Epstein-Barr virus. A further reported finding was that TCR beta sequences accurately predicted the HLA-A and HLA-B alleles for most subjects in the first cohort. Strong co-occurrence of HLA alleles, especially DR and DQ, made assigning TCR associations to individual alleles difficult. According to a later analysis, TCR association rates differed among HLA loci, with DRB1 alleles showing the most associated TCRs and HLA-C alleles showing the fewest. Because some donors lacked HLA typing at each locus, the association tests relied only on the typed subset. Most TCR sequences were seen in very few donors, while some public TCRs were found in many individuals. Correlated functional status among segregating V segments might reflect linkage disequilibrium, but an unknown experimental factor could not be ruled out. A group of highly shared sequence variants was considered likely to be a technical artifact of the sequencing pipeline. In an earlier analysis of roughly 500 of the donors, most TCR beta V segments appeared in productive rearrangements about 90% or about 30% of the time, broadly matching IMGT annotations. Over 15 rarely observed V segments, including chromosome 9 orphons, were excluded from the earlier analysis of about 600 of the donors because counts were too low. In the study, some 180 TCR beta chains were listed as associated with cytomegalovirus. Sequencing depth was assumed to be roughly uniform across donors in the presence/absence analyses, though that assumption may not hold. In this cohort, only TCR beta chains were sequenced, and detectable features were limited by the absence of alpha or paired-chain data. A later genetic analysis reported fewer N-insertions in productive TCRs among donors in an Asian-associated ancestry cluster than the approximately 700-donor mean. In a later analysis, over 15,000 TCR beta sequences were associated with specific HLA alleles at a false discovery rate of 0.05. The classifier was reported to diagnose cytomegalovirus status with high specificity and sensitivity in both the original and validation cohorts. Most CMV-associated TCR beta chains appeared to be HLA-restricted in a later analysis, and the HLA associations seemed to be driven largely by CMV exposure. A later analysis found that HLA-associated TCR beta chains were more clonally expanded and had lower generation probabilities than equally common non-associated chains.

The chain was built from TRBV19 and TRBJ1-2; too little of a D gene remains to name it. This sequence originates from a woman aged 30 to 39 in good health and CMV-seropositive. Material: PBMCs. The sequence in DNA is TGTGCCAGTAGTACCTCGGCTAGGTCAAGGGGCTACACCTTC. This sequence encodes CASSTSARSRGYTF.